These 14 T cell receptor beta chains came from one sample sequenced in a study of CD8 T cells in ankylosing spondylitis. From the 5' RACE reads, TCRdb called clonotypes with MiXCR, one entry per CDR3 protein. The sample includes under 150,000 distinct CDR3 sequences, 17% of them seen just once. These receptors' antigens are unknown. Study-level results: Characteristic of ankylosing spondylitis blood, it appeared, was a TCR beta motif comprising eight highly homologous variants.

The sequenced material came from blood, either unsorted or a sorted T cell fraction (not recorded which). These receptors were taken from a male donor with ankylosing spondylitis.

The rearrangement joins TRBV7-2 to TRBJ2-1; the D gene is possibly TRBD1 (6 bases). The germline gives CDR1 SGHTA, CDR2 FQGNSA. The CDR3 runs 12 residues. V lost 5 bases and J 15 bases, leaving 17 bases between the germline ends. CDR3 sequence: CASSVGQLFPFF. CDR3 DNA: TGTGCCAGCAGCGTTGGACAGCTTTTTCCGTTCTTC.

This chain links TRBV29-1 with TRBJ2-7; tentatively, D is TRBD1 (6 bases). Trimming removed 4 bases from V and 6 bases from J, with 22 bases in between. The CDR3 is 15 residues long. CDR1 and CDR2 from the germline V gene are SQVTM and ANQGSEA. CDR3 DNA sequence: TGCAGCGTTGCCCGAGCGCGTGGGGCAGGGGCCGAGCAGTACTTC. Its translation: CSVARARGAGAEQYF.

This clonotype showed up just a few times. J is TRBJ1-1 and V is TRBV6-1, with no clear D. With 7 bases removed from V and 6 bases from J, the gap between germline ends came to 15 bases. Germline V gene data show CDR1 as MNHNS and CDR2 as SASEGT. This CDR3 is built from 13 residues. This CDR3 reads CASNDPGIAEAFF. The CDR3 coding sequence is TGTGCCAGCAATGACCCCGGGATTGCTGAAGCTTTCTTT.

CDR3 amino acids: CASRGEGVKPQHF. The CDR3 nucleotides are TGTGCCAGTAGGGGGGAGGGGGTAAAACCCCAGCATTTT. The chain has TRBV19 and TRBJ1-5; weak D call: TRBD1 (6 bases). Germline V CDR1 and CDR2: LNHDA, SQIVND (reference sequence). The CDR3 is 13 residues long. The V end was cut by 6 bases, the J end by 10 bases, with 16 bases between.

This clonotype was observed a few times. V is TRBV12-5 and J is TRBJ2-1, with D possibly TRBD2 on 6 matching bases. Germline V gene lookup returns CDR1 LGHNT and CDR2 FRNRAP. V was shortened by 8 bases and J by 4 bases, with 12 bases between the two germline ends. The CDR3 has 13 amino acids. The DNA for the CDR3 is TGTGCTAGTCGGTCTAGCGAATACAATGAGCAGTTCTTC. This codes for CASRSSEYNEQFF. Full variable domain (missing parts from reference TRBV12-5 and TRBJ2-1): DARVTQTPRHKVTEMGQEVTMRCQPILGHNTVFWYRQTMMQGLELLAYFRNRAPLDDSGMPKDRFSAEMPDATLATLKIQPSEPRDSAVYFCASRSSEYNEQFFGPGTRLTVL.

The gene calls are TRBV21-1 and TRBJ2-2; the table assigns TRBD1, which was not confirmed against the DNA. TRBV21-1 is a pseudogene segment. CDR3 length: 15 amino acids. The CDR3 region is CASSMGQGAAGELFF. CDR3 nucleotide sequence: TGTGCCAGCAGCATGGGACAGGGGGCTGCCGGGGAGCTGTTTTTT.

This clonotype showed up just a few times. The genes are TRBV21-1 and TRBJ1-2; no check of the table's D call, TRBD1, against the DNA was made. TRBV21-1 is a pseudogene segment. The CDR3 extends over 12 amino acids. Written as DNA, the CDR3 is TGTGCCAGCACGCAGGGGGGTGCGGGCTACACCTTC. It is translated as CASTQGGAGYTF.

The chain has TRBV7-9 and TRBJ2-6, with TRBD1 identical over 7 bases. J was trimmed by 2 bases and V by 5 bases; bases with no gene match: 6. Per germline, CDR1 SEHNR and CDR2 FQNEAQ (reference sequence). The CDR3 is 16 residues long. The CDR3 loop reads CASSITGDTGANVLTF. The CDR3 DNA sequence: TGTGCCAGCAGCATAACAGGGGATACTGGGGCCAACGTCCTGACTTTC.

This chain connects TRBV14 to TRBJ2-3, with D uncertain. This CDR3 is 16 amino acids long. The germline gives CDR1 SGHDN, CDR2 FVKESK. V was clipped by 0 bases and J by 0 bases, with 10 bases between them. The CDR3 loop is CASSQDLLLSTDTQYF. The CDR3 region has the DNA TGTGCCAGCAGCCAAGATCTTCTACTGAGCACAGATACGCAGTATTTT.

This sequence joins TRBV6-1 and TRBJ1-5; 7 nucleotides line up with TRBD1. The CDR3 sequence is 15 residues long. Germline V gene lookup returns CDR1 MNHNS and CDR2 SASEGT. J lost 2 bases, V lost 6 bases, and 7 bases had no gene match. The CDR3 DNA reads as TGTGCCAGCAGGGAAACAGGGGCAGGCAATCAGCCCCAGCATTTT. It translates to CASRETGAGNQPQHF.

This clonotype was detected a few times. The chain combines TRBV20-1 with TRBJ2-3, with D perhaps TRBD2 (7 bases). V was clipped by 3 bases and J by 1 base, with 14 bases between them. This CDR3 region has 15 residues. CDR1 and CDR2 from the germline V gene are DFQATT and SNEGSKA (reference sequence). CDR3 in amino acids: CSASRLGGRTDTQYF. In DNA form, the CDR3 reads TGCAGTGCTAGCCGTTTGGGGGGGCGCACAGATACGCAGTATTTT.

This clonotype came up a few times. This chain uses TRBV3-1 with TRBJ2-3; no firm D call. V dropped 1 base and J dropped 2 bases, with 7 bases sitting between them. Germline values: CDR1 LGHDT, CDR2 YNNKEL (reference sequence). The CDR3 runs to 14 residues. CDR3 residues: CASSQGSITDTQYF. The DNA for the CDR3 is TGTGCCAGCAGCCAAGGCAGTATCACAGATACGCAGTATTTT.

This clonotype was seen a handful of times. The V gene is TRBV12-3 or TRBV12-4, the J gene TRBJ2-1; D perhaps matches TRBD2 (5 bases). This CDR3 contains 16 residues. The V and J ends lost 5 bases and 10 bases respectively, with 24 bases between them. The CDR3 loop reads CASSATGFPPSGEQFF. CDR3 sequence (DNA): TGTGCCAGCAGTGCCACGGGATTCCCTCCCTCGGGGGAGCAGTTCTTC.

This clonotype was detected ten times or more. The chain recombines TRBV9 with TRBJ2-1; tentative D call: TRBD1 (5 bases). Germline V gene data show CDR1 as SGDLS and CDR2 as YYNGEE. V was shortened by 5 bases and J by 4 bases, with 7 bases between the two germline ends. The CDR3 has 12 amino acids. CDR3 protein: CASSPGYNEQFF. CDR3 coding DNA: TGTGCCAGCAGTCCAGGGTACAATGAGCAGTTCTTC.